The 14 T cell receptor beta chains given below trace back to one sample, sequenced in a study of T-cell reconstitution after alpha-beta-depleted transplantation in children. Unique molecular identifiers were used to barcode this TCRbeta library. MiXCR, run by TCRdb on the PCR reads, gives a single entry per CDR3 protein. Of fewer than 1 million distinct CDR3 sequences in the sample, about 16% are singletons; the top ten hold roughly 5%. The starting material was PBMCs, mostly from graft donor cells, obtained 360 days after TCRalphabeta/CD19-depleted stem cell transplant. All receptors derive from a male patient under 18 who had a stem cell transplant for acute lymphoblastic leukemia, so the T cells may come from the graft donor.

The J gene is TRBJ2-2, the V gene TRBV20-1; D not certain. V lost 6 bases and J 3 bases, leaving 14 bases between the germline ends. Germline V gives CDR1 DFQATT, CDR2 SNEGSKA (reference sequence). This CDR3 has 14 residues. CDR3 nucleotide sequence: TGCAGTGCGGGCCGGAGTTGGGACACCGGGGAGCTGTTTTTT. Its protein product is CSAGRSWDTGELFF.

This clonotype was counted a few times. The gene calls are TRBV7-3 and TRBJ2-3; perhaps D is TRBD1 or TRBD2 (5 bases each). The CDR3 sequence is 15 residues long. The V gene's germline CDR1 is SGHTA and CDR2 FQGTGA. V lost 4 bases, J lost 0 bases, and 11 bases lay in between. The CDR3, as DNA: TGTGCCAGCAGCTCGGGGCGATCTAGCACAGATACGCAGTATTTT. It yields the protein CASSSGRSSTDTQYF.

This clonotype was counted between two and nine times. The J gene is TRBJ2-2, the V gene TRBV20-1; no reliable D call. V was trimmed by 0 bases and J by 8 bases, leaving 10 bases between them. The CDR3 totals 13 residues. In germline, CDR1 is DFQATT, CDR2 SNEGSKA (reference sequence). The chain's CDR3 is CSARDGLTGELFF. CDR3 in DNA: TGCAGTGCTAGAGATGGGTTAACTGGGGAGCTGTTTTTT.

The J gene is TRBJ2-1, the V gene TRBV12-3 or TRBV12-4, with D maybe TRBD1 (6 bases). Trimming stripped 6 bases from V and 10 bases from J, with 19 bases between. There are 14 residues in the CDR3. The CDR3 DNA sequence: TGTGCCAGCAGAATCCCGGGACAAGCGATCGAGCAGTTCTTC. Its translation is CASRIPGQAIEQFF.

This clonotype was seen at least ten times. The genes are TRBV12-3 or TRBV12-4 and TRBJ2-7; 7 nucleotides agree with TRBD1. The junction had 12 bases not matched to a gene; V was cut back by 7 bases and J by 3 bases. The CDR3 is 15 residues long. CDR3 sequence (DNA): TGTGCCAGCACCCCAGGTAGGGGGCTGTACTACGAGCAGTACTTC. Protein product: CASTPGRGLYYEQYF.

Only a few counts were recorded for this clonotype. The rearrangement joins TRBV12-3 or TRBV12-4 to TRBJ1-5; 11 bases are a match to TRBD1. The ends lost 5 bases at V and 6 bases at J; junction bases unmatched: 6. The CDR3 is made up of 15 amino acids. The CDR3 DNA sequence: TGTGCCAGCAGTATAATGGACAGGGGGCTTCAGCCCCAGCATTTT. Encoded protein: CASSIMDRGLQPQHF.

The gene calls are TRBV25-1 and TRBJ2-4, with no clear D. Between the trimmed V and J ends, which lost 3 bases and 1 base, there was a span of 10 bases. Germline V lookup: CDR1 MGHDK, CDR2 SYGVNS. The CDR3 extends over 15 amino acids. DNA for the CDR3: TGTGCCAGCAGTGACCCCCTAGGGGCCAAAAACATTCAGTACTTC. Residues: CASSDPLGAKNIQYF.

This sequence joins TRBV19 and TRBJ2-5; no firm D call. Looked up from germline, CDR1 is LNHDA and CDR2 is SQIVND (reference sequence). Deletions cut 6 bases from V and 5 bases from J, with 22 bases between. The CDR3 covers 16 residues. CDR3 protein: CASSLRSRAEWETQYF. For the CDR3, the DNA is TGTGCCAGTAGCTTACGCAGCCGTGCGGAATGGGAGACCCAGTACTTC. The entire variable domain, with the rest obtained from reference TRBV19 and TRBJ2-5, is as follows: DGGITQSPKYLFRKEGQNVTLSCEQNLNHDAMYWYRQDPGQGLRLIYYSQIVNDFQKGDIAEGYSVSREKKESFPLTVTSAQKNPTAFYLCASSLRSRAEWETQYFGPGTRLLVL.

This clonotype has at least ten counts. The V and J genes are TRBV29-1 and TRBJ2-3; no firm D call. Between the trimmed V and J ends, which lost 3 bases and 7 bases, there was a span of 11 bases. This CDR3 has 12 residues. Germline CDR1 is SQVTM and CDR2 is ANQGSEA. The CDR3 is CSVDKSAYTQYF. The CDR3 region has the DNA TGCAGCGTTGATAAATCAGCGTATACGCAGTATTTT.

V and J are TRBV12-3 or TRBV12-4 and TRBJ2-7; TRBD2 matches at 16 bases. There are 16 residues in the CDR3. V shed 5 bases, J shed 3 bases, and the junction held 4 bases outside the gene matches. CDR3 nucleotides: TGTGCCAGCAGTACGGGACTAGCGGGAGGGTTCTACGAGCAGTACTTC. It encodes CASSTGLAGGFYEQYF.

Remarks on this clonotype: This may be a read error, as it is one base from a much larger clone. No conserved phenylalanine or tryptophan ends this CDR3, so it is likely a read error. V and J are TRBV3-1 and TRBJ1-1; possibly TRBD1 for D (6 bases). CDR3 length: 17 residues. The germline V gene has CDR1 LGHDT and CDR2 YNNKEL (reference sequence). The CDR3 here is CATQQWAGVAVNTEAFY. The CDR3 DNA reads as TGTGCTACCCAGCAGTGGGCAGGGGTAGCGGTGAACACTGAAGCTTTCTAT.

The J gene is TRBJ2-7, the V gene TRBV2, with 9 bases that match TRBD1. The CDR3 totals 15 residues. V shed 1 base, J shed 5 bases, and the junction held 6 bases outside the gene matches. CDR1 is SNHLY, CDR2 FYNNEI, per germline. The CDR3 sequence is CASSEDGTGLNEQYF. The CDR3 region has the DNA TGTGCCAGCAGTGAAGACGGGACAGGGCTTAACGAGCAGTACTTC.

The V gene is TRBV27, the J gene TRBJ1-2, with 9 bases lining up with TRBD1. The CDR3 is made up of 13 amino acids. V lost 3 bases and J lost 8; bases outside the gene matches: 4. The germline V gene has CDR1 MNHEY and CDR2 SMNVEV (reference sequence). CDR3 DNA: TGTGCCAGCAGTTTCCGGGACAGGGTCGGCTACACCTTC. Amino acids: CASSFRDRVGYTF.

In its sample, this clonotype was seen a few times. Here the CDR3 DNA reads TGTGCCAGCAGTTACCCCCAGGTCGGCTCCTACAATGAGCAGTTCTTC. Translation gives CASSYPQVGSYNEQFF. The rearrangement joins TRBV12-3 or TRBV12-4 to TRBJ2-1; D gene ambiguous. The CDR3 runs 16 residues. With 4 bases removed from V and 0 bases from J, the gap between germline ends came to 13 bases.